One sample yielded the 9 T cell receptor beta chains listed below, sequenced in a study of T cell repertoires in cytomegalovirus infection. TCRdb reanalysed the reads using MiXCR and keeps one entry per CDR3 protein. The repertoire holds around 450,000 distinct CDR3 sequences, 11% seen once, with roughly 10% in the top ten. Sample: PBMCs. All receptors derive from a human donor in good health (CMV status not recorded). Some clones in this sample may be carry-over from other donors' samples.

This clonotype was seen at least ten times. This chain connects TRBV7-9 to TRBJ2-3; 13 bases agree with TRBD2. The CDR3 covers 18 residues. V shed 5 bases, J shed 3 bases, and the junction held 11 bases outside the gene matches. Germline CDR1 reads SEHNR; CDR2 reads FQNEAQ (reference sequence). The CDR3 protein is CASSPGLAGAVETDTQYF. CDR3 DNA: TGTGCCAGCAGCCCAGGACTAGCGGGGGCCGTTGAGACAGATACGCAGTATTTT.

The sample holds many counts of this clonotype. The CDR3 reads CASRRTGNYGYTF. CDR3 in DNA: TGTGCCAGCAGGAGGACGGGGAACTATGGCTACACCTTC. This sequence joins TRBV6-2 or TRBV6-3 and TRBJ1-2; D remains ambiguous. The V end was cut by 6 bases, the J end by 2 bases, with 10 bases between. The CDR3 extends over 13 amino acids. Germline assignment: CDR1 MNHEY and CDR2 SVGEGT.

This clonotype was counted many times. The chain carries TRBV3-1 and TRBJ1-5; no definite D call. Germline values: CDR1 LGHDT, CDR2 YNNKEL (reference sequence). Trimming pared 0 bases from V and 3 bases from J, leaving 9 bases between. The CDR3 extends over 15 amino acids. The CDR3 coding sequence is TGTGCCAGCAGCCAAGATGGGGAACCCAATCAGCCCCAGCATTTT. Translating it yields CASSQDGEPNQPQHF. The variable domain in full, completed from reference TRBV3-1 and TRBJ1-5, reads DTAVSQTPKYLVTQMGNDKSIKCEQNLGHDTMYWYKQDSKKFLKIMFSYNNKELIINETVPNRFSPKSPDKAHLNLHINSLELGDSAVYFCASSQDGEPNQPQHFGDGTRLSIL.

The J gene is TRBJ2-3, the V gene TRBV20-1; D is tentatively TRBD1 or TRBD2 (6 bases each). CDR1 and CDR2 (germline): DFQATT, SNEGSKA (reference sequence). The CDR3 contains 12 residues. V shed 3 bases and J shed 14 bases, with 18 bases lying between them. In DNA form, the CDR3 reads TGCAGTGCTAGGCCGAGCGGGCAAGGGGGGTATTTT. Translating gives CSARPSGQGGYF.

The chain employs TRBV18 and TRBJ2-3, with D perhaps given as TRBD1 or TRBD2 (5 bases each). Germline CDR1 KGHSH, CDR2 LQKENI. The V end was cut by 2 bases, the J end by 3 bases, with 12 bases between. The CDR3 has 15 residues. Written as DNA, the CDR3 is TGTGCCAGCTCACCATTGAGGGGCCCGACAGATACGCAGTATTTT. It translates to CASSPLRGPTDTQYF. Full variable domain (outside the CDR3, taken from reference TRBV18 and TRBJ2-3): NAGVMQNPRHLVRRRGQEARLRCSPMKGHSHVYWYRQLPEEGLKFMVYLQKENIIDESGMPKERFSAEFPKEGPSILRIQQVVRGDSAAYFCASSPLRGPTDTQYFGPGTRLTVL.

This clonotype was seen many times. The chain combines TRBV28 with TRBJ2-7; 11 positions match TRBD2. The V segment lost 2 bases and the J segment 7 bases; nucleotides outside the gene matches: 19. The CDR3 has 19 residues. Per the germline V gene, CDR1 is MDHEN and CDR2 is SYDVKM. The CDR3 here is CASSLEGLAGRKNLGEQYF. CDR3 nucleotides: TGTGCCAGCAGTTTAGAAGGACTAGCGGGCCGTAAAAACCTCGGGGAGCAGTACTTC.

This rearrangement joins TRBV5-1 to TRBJ1-1; the match to TRBD1 covers 9 bases. Per the germline V gene, CDR1 is SGHRS and CDR2 is YFSETQ. V was pared by 5 bases and J by 4 bases, with 6 bases of the junction left unmatched. This CDR3 contains 14 residues. This CDR3 is CASRPTGGGTEAFF. CDR3 sequence (DNA): TGCGCCAGCAGACCTACAGGGGGCGGCACTGAAGCTTTCTTT. Complete variable domain (other parts from reference TRBV5-1 and TRBJ1-1): KAGVTQTPRYLIKTRGQQVTLSCSPISGHRSVSWYQQTPGQGLQFLFEYFSETQRNKGNFPGRFSGRQFSNSRSEMNVSTLELGDSALYLCASRPTGGGTEAFFGQGTRLTVV.

This clonotype was counted ten times or more. The J gene is TRBJ2-1, the V gene TRBV7-9; D might be TRBD2 (5 bases). V was trimmed by 5 bases and J by 9 bases, leaving 23 bases between them. Germline CDR1 is SEHNR and CDR2 is FQNEAQ (reference sequence). The CDR3 spans 16 residues. CDR3 DNA sequence: TGTGCCAGCAGCGCTGTGGGAGAATCCGCAGCGAGTGAGCAGTTCTTC. Protein: CASSAVGESAASEQFF.

This clonotype was seen repeatedly, ten times or more. The chain combines TRBV11-2 with TRBJ1-2, with TRBD1 matching over 8 bases. The CDR3 runs to 17 residues. After removal of 4 bases from V and 2 bases from J, the junction contained 12 bases not matched to a gene. The germline V gene encodes CDR1 SGHAT and CDR2 FQNNGV. This chain's CDR3 is CASSSPGQAPSNYGYTF. The DNA for the CDR3 is TGTGCCAGCAGCTCCCCGGGACAGGCGCCTTCCAACTATGGCTACACCTTC.